A selection of T cell receptor beta chains follows, all from one sample in a study of T cell responses to AZD1222 COVID-19 vaccine. Assay used: immunoSEQ multiplex PCR; TCRdb lists only in-frame clones, some missing. The sample has approximately 120,000 clones, 75% to 95% seen once; the top ten hold roughly 7.8%. The sample was peripheral blood, taken on day 0 of AZD1222 vaccination. The receptors stem from an adult in good health. Each CDR3 is given with its conserved first and last residue. D genes are given only for firm matches. Clone size, where shown, is once, few, many, or a class for clones that have expanded.

j_call clone_size d_call v_call cdr3_aa cdr3_nt
TRBJ2-5 NA TRBD2 TRBV5-1 CASTSWVGSSGSGETQYF TGCGCCAGCACCTCCTGGGTGGGGTCTAGCGGGAGCGGAGAGACCCAGTACTTC
TRBJ2-1 NA TRBD2 TRBV6-1 CASSEVRAGGTYNEQFF TGTGCCAGCAGTGAAGTTCGGGCGGGAGGGACCTACAATGAGCAGTTCTTC
TRBJ2-5 once NA TRBV9 CASSAQGHIDETQYF TGTGCCAGCAGCGCGCAGGGGCATATAGACGAGACCCAGTACTTC
TRBJ2-1 NA TRBD2 TRBV25-1 CASSGGTSGSFYNEQFF TGTGCCAGCAGTGGCGGGACTAGCGGGAGTTTCTACAATGAGCAGTTCTTC
TRBJ1-6 once NA TRBV3-1/TRBV3-2 CASSQSGTNNSPLHF TGTGCCAGCAGCCAATCCGGGACAAATAATTCACCCCTCCACTTT
TRBJ2-7 NA NA TRBV2 CASGLVSPGDF TGTGCCAGCGGACTGGTGTCACCCGGCGACTTC
TRBJ2-4 NA NA TRBV28 CASSSPQGRQNIQYF TGTGCCAGCAGTTCCCCACAGGGGAGGCAAAACATTCAGTACTTC
TRBJ2-1 NA TRBD1 TRBV3-1/TRBV3-2 CASSQGRGLYNEQFF TGTGCCAGCAGCCAGGGCAGGGGGCTTTACAATGAGCAGTTCTTC
TRBJ1-1 NA TRBD1 TRBV28 CASTEGALNTEAFF TGTGCCAGCACCGAGGGGGCGTTGAACACTGAAGCTTTCTTT
TRBJ2-1 NA TRBD2 TRBV7-2 CASSLAPLAASYNEQFF TGTGCCAGCAGCTTAGCGCCCCTAGCGGCCTCCTACAATGAGCAGTTCTTC
TRBJ1-6 NA NA TRBV6-5 CASSPQGFSPLHF TGTGCCAGCAGCCCCCAGGGTTTCTCACCCCTCCACTTT
TRBJ2-2 NA NA TRBV7-6 CASSFDGSRTGELFF TGTGCCAGCAGCTTTGACGGGAGCAGGACCGGGGAGCTGTTTTTT
TRBJ2-6 NA TRBD1 TRBV19 CASSTLTGNSGANVLTF TGTGCCAGTAGTACCTTGACAGGGAACTCTGGGGCCAACGTCCTGACTTTC
TRBJ1-6 NA NA TRBV18 CASSPGVRGNSPLHF TGTGCCAGCTCACCAGGGGTCAGGGGTAATTCACCCCTCCACTTT
TRBJ1-1 NA NA TRBV21-1 CASSNGRDPEAFF TGTGCCAGCAGCAACGGCAGGGACCCTGAAGCTTTCTTT
TRBJ2-7 NA NA TRBV7-9 CASSSTPYEQYF TGTGCCAGCAGCTCCACCCCCTACGAGCAGTACTTC
TRBJ2-7 NA NA TRBV29-1 CSILKWGKEQYF TGCAGCATCCTAAAATGGGGAAAGGAGCAGTACTTC
TRBJ1-6 NA NA TRBV7-6 CASSSAPGSPLHF TGTGCCAGCAGCTCCGCGCCGGGTTCACCCCTCCACTTT
TRBJ1-5 NA TRBD1 TRBV6-5 CASSFRDRGSPQHF TGTGCCAGCAGTTTCCGGGACAGGGGATCGCCCCAGCATTTT
TRBJ1-3 NA NA TRBV28 CASSKARGNTIYF TGTGCCAGCAGTAAGGCCCGAGGAAACACCATATATTTT
TRBJ2-1 few NA TRBV5-1 CASSLDWAWGEQFF TGCGCCAGCAGCTTGGATTGGGCGTGGGGTGAGCAGTTCTTC
TRBJ1-2 NA NA TRBV7-2 CASSFDLFGGSGYTF TGTGCCAGCAGCTTCGATCTATTCGGGGGGTCTGGCTACACCTTC
TRBJ1-2 NA TRBD1 TRBV3-1/TRBV3-2 CASSPQGANYGYTF TGTGCCAGCAGCCCCCAGGGGGCTAACTATGGCTACACCTTC
TRBJ2-3 NA NA TRBV5-1 CASSETGTFYTDTQYF TGCGCCAGCAGCGAAACCGGGACTTTCTACACAGATACGCAGTATTTT
TRBJ1-5 NA NA TRBV27 CASSLIAGDGNQPQHF TGTGCCAGCAGTTTAATCGCAGGGGACGGCAATCAGCCCCAGCATTTT
TRBJ2-7 once NA TRBV2 CASSDNGRGLYEQYF TGTGCCAGCAGTGATAATGGGAGAGGGCTTTACGAGCAGTACTTC
TRBJ1-6 NA NA TRBV28 CASSPGDGSYNSPLHF TGTGCCAGCAGCCCCGGCGATGGGTCCTATAATTCACCCCTCCACTTT
TRBJ2-1 NA TRBD2 TRBV28 CASSLRGGTSGRSKFF TGTGCCAGCAGTTTAAGGGGCGGGACTAGCGGGAGGTCGAAGTTCTTC
TRBJ2-7 once NA TRBV5-4 CASSPRQSQDEQYF TGTGCCAGCAGCCCGCGCCAAAGCCAGGACGAGCAGTACTTC
TRBJ2-7 NA NA TRBV28 CASRTSRKGYEQYF TGTGCCAGTCGGACATCCCGAAAAGGCTACGAGCAGTACTTC
TRBJ1-2 NA TRBD1 TRBV5-4 CASSSTGGRRAWGYTF TGTGCCAGCAGCTCGACAGGGGGTAGACGGGCGTGGGGCTACACCTTC
TRBJ1-3 once NA TRBV5-4 CASSWDSGNTIYF TGTGCCAGCAGCTGGGACTCTGGAAACACCATATATTTT
TRBJ1-1 once NA TRBV5-4 CASTHWTDMNTEAFF TGTGCCAGCACCCACTGGACAGACATGAACACTGAAGCTTTCTTT
TRBJ2-4 NA NA TRBV24-1 CATSASGVDIQYF TGTGCCACCAGTGCCTCAGGGGTTGACATTCAGTACTTC
TRBJ1-5 once TRBD1 TRBV19 CASSPQGAWNQPQHF TGTGCCAGTAGCCCACAGGGGGCCTGGAATCAGCCCCAGCATTTT